This T cell receptor beta chain was captured by sequencing in a study of memory CD4+ T cells and cytomegalovirus serostatus. The germline gives CDR1 KGHSH, CDR2 LQKENI. Trimming removed 1 base at V and 1 base at J, with 10 bases between. This CDR3 contains 16 residues. The sort gate was single viable CD3+CD4+CD8-CD45RO+ cells for memory CD4+ T cells. Measured with immunoSEQ multiplex PCR; TCRdb has only the in-frame clones, and not every one. This sample carries over 35,000 clones, around 78% of them seen once, and the ten largest clones take about 0.8%. This TCR came from an adult in good health and CMV-seronegative. The chain links TRBV18 to TRBJ2-2; D may match TRBD1 or TRBD2 (5 bases each). Material for sequencing was memory CD4+ T cells from blood. CDR3 nucleotides: TGTGCCAGCTCACCACAAGGAGGACAGAACACCGGGGAGCTGTTTTTT. Protein product: CASSPQGGQNTGELFF.